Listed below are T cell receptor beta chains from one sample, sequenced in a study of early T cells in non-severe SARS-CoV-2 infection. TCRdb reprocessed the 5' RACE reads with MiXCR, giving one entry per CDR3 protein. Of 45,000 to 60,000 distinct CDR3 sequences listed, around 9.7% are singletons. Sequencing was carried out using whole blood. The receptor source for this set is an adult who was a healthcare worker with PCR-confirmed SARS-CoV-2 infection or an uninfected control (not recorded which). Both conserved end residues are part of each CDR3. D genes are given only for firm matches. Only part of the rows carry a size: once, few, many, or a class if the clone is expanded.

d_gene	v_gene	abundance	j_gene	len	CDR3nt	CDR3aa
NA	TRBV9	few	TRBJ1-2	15	TGTGCCAGCAGCGTAGCAGTGGGAGAGGGCTATGGCTACACCTTC	CASSVAVGEGYGYTF
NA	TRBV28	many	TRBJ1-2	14	TGTGCCAGCAGTTTATCCGGGGGCATTAATGGCTACACCTTC	CASSLSGGINGYTF
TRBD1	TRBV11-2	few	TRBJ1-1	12	TGTGCCAGCAGCTTCTACAGGGGTGAAGCTTTCTTT	CASSFYRGEAFF
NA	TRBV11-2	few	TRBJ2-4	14	TGTGCCAGCAGCCCGGGGCCCTCAGAAAACATTCAGTACTTC	CASSPGPSENIQYF
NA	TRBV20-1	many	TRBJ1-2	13	TGCAGTGCTAGCTCCCCGGGAGGGCCTGGCTACACCTTC	CSASSPGGPGYTF
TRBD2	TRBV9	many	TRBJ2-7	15	TGTGCCAGCAGCGTAGGTAGCGGGAGCTCCTACGAGCAGTACTTC	CASSVGSGSSYEQYF
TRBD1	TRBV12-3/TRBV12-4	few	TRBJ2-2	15	TGTGCCAGCAGTTTAGGACAGGGGAACACCGGGGAGCTGTTTTTT	CASSLGQGNTGELFF
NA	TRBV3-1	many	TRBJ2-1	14	TGTGCCAGCAGCCTGGACAGTCATTACAATGAGCAGTTCTTC	CASSLDSHYNEQFF
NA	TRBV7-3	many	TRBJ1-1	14	TGTGCCAGCCGGGAGGGGAGCCTGGACACTGAAGCTTTCTTT	CASREGSLDTEAFF
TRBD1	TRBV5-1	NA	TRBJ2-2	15	TGCGCCAGCAGCCCCAGACAGGGTGGGACCGGGGAGCTGTTTTTT	CASSPRQGGTGELFF
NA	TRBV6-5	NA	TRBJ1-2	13	TGTGCCAGCAGGCCTGGGAAGAACTATGGCTACACCTTC	CASRPGKNYGYTF
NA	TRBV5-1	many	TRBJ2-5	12	TGCGCCAGCAGGTGGGCGGAAGAGACCCAGTACTTC	CASRWAEETQYF
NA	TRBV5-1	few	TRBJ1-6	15	TGCGCCAGCAGCTCCGGGACCCCGCGTCGTTCACCCCTCCACTTT	CASSSGTPRRSPLHF
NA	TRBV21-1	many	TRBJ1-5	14	TGTGCCACACCAGGGAGAGGAGGCAATCAGCCCCAGCATTTT	CATPGRGGNQPQHF
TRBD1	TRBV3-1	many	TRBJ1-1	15	TGTGCCAGCAGCCAAGAGTCAGGGGGCAAAACTGAAGCTTTCTTT	CASSQESGGKTEAFF
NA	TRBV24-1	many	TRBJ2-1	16	TGTGCCACCAGTGAGTTAGCGGAGAGGCGCCCAGATGAGCAGTTCTTC	CATSELAERRPDEQFF
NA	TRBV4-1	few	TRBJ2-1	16	TGCGCCAGCAGCTTCACACCGGGACACAGACTCAATGAGCAGTTCTTC	CASSFTPGHRLNEQFF
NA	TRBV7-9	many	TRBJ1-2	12	TGTGCCAGCAGCCCGGACAGCTATGGCTACACCTTC	CASSPDSYGYTF
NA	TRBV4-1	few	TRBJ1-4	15	TGCGCCAGCAGCCAAGACGGTTACAACCCTGAAAAACTGTTTTTT	CASSQDGYNPEKLFF
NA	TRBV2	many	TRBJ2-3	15	TGTGCCAGTAGGGTCCGGGACGGACGTGGGGATACGCAGTATTTT	CASRVRDGRGDTQYF
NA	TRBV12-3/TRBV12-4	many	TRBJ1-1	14	TGTGCCAGCAGTTTGGGTCGGGCGAACACTGAAGCTTTCTTT	CASSLGRANTEAFF
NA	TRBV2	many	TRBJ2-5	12	TGTGCCAGCGCGAAGGAGGGAGAGACCCAGTACTTC	CASAKEGETQYF
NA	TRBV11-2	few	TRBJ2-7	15	TGTGCCAGCAGCTTCTTGGGATACAGCTCCTACGAGCAGTACTTC	CASSFLGYSSYEQYF
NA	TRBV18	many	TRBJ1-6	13	TGTGCCAGCTACGAGGGAAATCGGTCACCCCTCCACTTT	CASYEGNRSPLHF
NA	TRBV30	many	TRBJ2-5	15	TGTGCCTCCAAAACGACAGGGACTCCCTCAGAGACCCAGTACTTC	CASKTTGTPSETQYF
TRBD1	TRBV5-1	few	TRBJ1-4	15	TGCGCCAGCAGCTTGGAGGGACAGCTTAATGAAAAACTGTTTTTT	CASSLEGQLNEKLFF
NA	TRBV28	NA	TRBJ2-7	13	TGTGCCAGCAGACCGGGACCCCACTACGAGCAGTACTTC	CASRPGPHYEQYF
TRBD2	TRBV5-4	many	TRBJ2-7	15	TGTGCCAGCAGCGGATCAGCGGGGGGCGCCTACGAGCAGTACTTC	CASSGSAGGAYEQYF
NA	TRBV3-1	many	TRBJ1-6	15	TGTGCCAGCAGCCCTTCCGGGACCTCCAATTCACCCCTCCACTTT	CASSPSGTSNSPLHF
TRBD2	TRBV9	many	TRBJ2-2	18	TGTGCCAGCAGCGTAGATCCTAGCGGGGGGGCGAACACCGGGGAGCTGTTTTTT	CASSVDPSGGANTGELFF
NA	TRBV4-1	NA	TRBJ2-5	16	TGCGCCAGCAGCCAACCCACGGGGGCCAACCAAGAGACCCAGTACTTC	CASSQPTGANQETQYF
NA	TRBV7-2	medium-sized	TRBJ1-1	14	TGTGCCAGCAGCTTCGGGGGGCTGGTCACTGAAGCTTTCTTT	CASSFGGLVTEAFF
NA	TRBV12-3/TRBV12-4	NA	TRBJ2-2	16	TGTGCCAGCAGTTTGGCCGCCACGACGAACACCGGGGAGCTGTTTTTT	CASSLAATTNTGELFF
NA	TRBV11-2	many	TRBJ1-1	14	TGTGCCAGCAGCTTGGCAGGGGTGGGCACTGAAGCTTTCTTT	CASSLAGVGTEAFF
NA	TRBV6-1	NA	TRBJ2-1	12	TGTGCCAGCAGGATTAAAGGGGATGAGCAGTTCTTC	CASRIKGDEQFF
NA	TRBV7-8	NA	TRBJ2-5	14	TGTGCCAGCAGCTTCTCCAGCCCCGGCGAGACCCAGTACTTC	CASSFSSPGETQYF
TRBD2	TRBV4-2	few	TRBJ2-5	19	TGTGCCAGCAGCCAAGAAAGGAGGGCTAGCGGGGGACCCCAAGAGACCCAGTACTTC	CASSQERRASGGPQETQYF
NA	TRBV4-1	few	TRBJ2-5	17	TGCGCCAGCAGCCAAGGCGTTTGGGGGCGCGAACAAGAGACCCAGTACTTC	CASSQGVWGREQETQYF
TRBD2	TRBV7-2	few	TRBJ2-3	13	TGTGCCAGCGGGTTAGCGGGGGCAGATACGCAGTATTTT	CASGLAGADTQYF
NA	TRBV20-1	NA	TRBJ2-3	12	TGCAGTGCTAGTCTGGGCCCAGATACGCAGTATTTT	CSASLGPDTQYF
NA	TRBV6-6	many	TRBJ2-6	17	TGTGCCAGCAGTTTAGGACACGACTTCTCTGGGGCCAACGTCCTGACTTTC	CASSLGHDFSGANVLTF
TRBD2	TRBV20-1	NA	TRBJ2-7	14	TGCAGTGCTAGTCGGGTAGCGGGGTCTTACGAGCAGTACTTC	CSASRVAGSYEQYF
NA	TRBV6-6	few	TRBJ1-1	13	TGTGCCAGCAACGACATAGAGGACACTGAAGCTTTCTTT	CASNDIEDTEAFF
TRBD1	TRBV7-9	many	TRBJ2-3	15	TGTGCCAGCAGCTTTGGGACAGGGGGAACAGATACGCAGTATTTT	CASSFGTGGTDTQYF
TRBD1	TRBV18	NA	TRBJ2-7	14	TGTGCCAGCTCACCGCGGGACAGGGGCTACGAGCAGTACTTC	CASSPRDRGYEQYF
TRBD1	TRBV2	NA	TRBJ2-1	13	TGTGCCAGCACGACAGGGGGTTGGAATGAGCAGTTCTTC	CASTTGGWNEQFF
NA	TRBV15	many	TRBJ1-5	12	TGTGCCACCAGCAGCGATCATCAGCCCCAGCATTTT	CATSSDHQPQHF
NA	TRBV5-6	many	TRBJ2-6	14	TGTGCCAGCAGCTTGGGGGCTGGGGCCAACGTCCTGACTTTC	CASSLGAGANVLTF
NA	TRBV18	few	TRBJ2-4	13	TGTGCCAGCTCACAGGACACTCTAAACATTCAGTACTTC	CASSQDTLNIQYF